These 20 T cell receptor beta chains were sequenced from one sample in a study of blood T cell repertoires in COVID-19. Produced via immunoSEQ multiplex PCR; TCRdb's table is partial and in-frame only. The repertoire holds 330,000 or so clones, with more than 75% as singletons. Source material: PBMCs or T cells enriched from blood (not recorded which). The receptors stem from a woman in her twenties or thirties who had recovered from COVID-19.

The genes are TRBV27 and TRBJ2-1, with D maybe TRBD1 (5 bases). This CDR3 region has 13 residues. Trimming pared 2 bases from V and 9 bases from J, leaving 11 bases between. In germline, CDR1 is MNHEY, CDR2 SMNVEV (reference sequence). The CDR3 DNA follows: TGTGCCAGCAGTTTAGGGGCGATCGGTGAGCAGTTCTTC. Translating it yields CASSLGAIGEQFF.

The rearrangement uses TRBV4-1 and TRBJ1-6, with TRBD1 matching 7 bases. Per germline, CDR1 MGHRA and CDR2 YSYEKL. V dropped 1 base and J dropped 7; count of bases not matched to a gene: 7. CDR3 length: 16 residues. In DNA, the CDR3 is TGCGCCAGCAGCCAAGGCTCCGGGACAGAGAATTCACCCCTCCACTTT. As protein: CASSQGSGTENSPLHF.

The chain has TRBV29-1 and TRBJ2-7; 9 positions match TRBD1. This CDR3 has 14 amino acids. J lost 2 bases, V lost 4 bases, and 6 bases had no gene match. CDR1 SQVTM and CDR2 ANQGSEA come from the germline V gene. DNA for the CDR3: TGCAGCGTTGGGGCGGGGACAGGGCCCTACGAGCAGTACTTC. Its protein product is CSVGAGTGPYEQYF.

This clone was seen a single time. The V call is TRBV7-8, the J call TRBJ1-1; the D gene is possibly TRBD1 (6 bases). CDR3 length equals 14 residues. The V gene lost 4 bases and the J gene lost 4 bases, with 13 bases spanning the gap. Germline V gives CDR1 SGHVS, CDR2 FQNEAQ. CDR3 bases: TGTGCCAGCAGCTCCGGACAGAGGGGCACTGAAGCTTTCTTT. It translates to CASSSGQRGTEAFF.

The rearrangement uses TRBV7-8 and TRBJ2-3; the match to TRBD2 covers 8 bases. V shed 3 bases, J shed 3 bases, and the junction held 11 bases outside the gene matches. Germline CDR1 reads SGHVS; CDR2 reads FQNEAQ. CDR3 length: 17 amino acids. CDR3 region: CASSLGQVLAGTDTQYF. The CDR3 DNA reads TGTGCCAGCAGCTTGGGTCAGGTGTTAGCGGGGACAGATACGCAGTATTTT.

This rearrangement joins TRBV10-3 to TRBJ2-1, with TRBD1 identical over 9 bases. V dropped 6 bases and J dropped 5; count of bases not matched to a gene: 8. The CDR3 is 15 residues long. Germline V gives CDR1 ENHRY, CDR2 SYGVKD. CDR3 sequence (DNA): TGTGCCATCAGCCTCACGGGACAGGGAAACAATGAGCAGTTCTTC. Its protein product is CAISLTGQGNNEQFF.

The chain has TRBV3-1 (or the pseudogene TRBV3-2) and TRBJ2-1, with D maybe TRBD1 (6 bases). The CDR3 has 14 residues. The germline gives CDR1 LGHDT, CDR2 YNNKEL (reference sequence). Trimming shortened V by 0 bases and J by 8 bases, and 11 bases separated the two germline ends. Here the CDR3 DNA reads TGTGCCAGCAGCCAAGAGCCCAGGGGCTATGAGCAGTTCTTC. It codes for CASSQEPRGYEQFF.

This sequence joins TRBV7-9 and TRBJ2-4, with 9 bases identical to TRBD2. V trimming: 6 bases; J trimming: 7 bases; junction bases outside the gene matches: 13. CDR1 and CDR2 from the germline V gene are SEHNR and FQNEAQ (reference sequence). This CDR3 comprises 16 residues. CDR3 region: CASSRGRRAGGNIQYF. CDR3 DNA: TGTGCCAGCAGTCGGGGGCGCCGAGCGGGAGGCAACATTCAGTACTTC.

This chain joins TRBV4-1 and TRBJ2-3; 7 bases line up with TRBD2. Germline V gene data show CDR1 as MGHRA and CDR2 as YSYEKL. Trimming cost V 4 bases and J 2 bases; bases outside gene matches: 12. The CDR3 consists of 17 residues. CDR3 bases: TGCGCCAGCAGCCGAAGCGGGCCTGGGGGGGACACAGATACGCAGTATTTT. Translating gives CASSRSGPGGDTDTQYF.

This clone was seen a single time. J is TRBJ2-1 and V is TRBV7-8; tentatively, D is TRBD2 (5 bases). Between the trimmed V and J ends, which lost 3 bases and 5 bases, there was a span of 8 bases. The CDR3 runs to 13 residues. Per germline, CDR1 SGHVS and CDR2 FQNEAQ. CDR3 residues: CASSFMTNNEQFF. In nucleotides, the CDR3 is TGTGCCAGCAGCTTCATGACTAACAATGAGCAGTTCTTC.

This chain connects TRBV29-1 to TRBJ1-1, with TRBD1 identical over 7 bases. From germline, CDR1 is SQVTM and CDR2 ANQGSEA. This CDR3 contains 13 residues. J lost 0 bases, V lost 6 bases, and 4 bases had no gene match. The CDR3 DNA sequence: TGCAGCGTGGGGGACAGCTTGAACACTGAAGCTTTCTTT. Its protein product is CSVGDSLNTEAFF.

The V call is TRBV10-3, the J call TRBJ1-1; a weak D match, TRBD1 (6 bases). The germline CDR1 and CDR2 sequences are ENHRY and SYGVKD. This CDR3 is 14 amino acids long. Trimming pared 2 bases from V and 5 bases from J, leaving 12 bases between. CDR3 loop: CAISEEGTMTEAFF. The DNA of the CDR3 is TGTGCCATCAGTGAGGAGGGGACAATGACTGAAGCTTTCTTT.

The chain carries TRBV9 and TRBJ1-1; TRBD1 matches at 7 bases. V was clipped by 6 bases and J by 3 bases; unmatched bases: 8. Per germline, CDR1 SGDLS and CDR2 YYNGEE. CDR3 size: 14 residues. CDR3 residues: CASTLGGWDTEAFF. CDR3 nucleotides: TGTGCCAGCACCTTAGGGGGCTGGGACACTGAAGCTTTCTTT.

The chain joins TRBV3-1 (or the pseudogene TRBV3-2) to TRBJ2-3; D is ambiguous. The germline V and J ends were trimmed by 4 bases and 3 bases, with 8 bases remaining between them. CDR1 and CDR2 from the germline V gene are LGHDT and YNNKEL (reference sequence). The CDR3 runs 13 residues. The CDR3 nucleotides are TGTGCCAGCAGCCCATCCCATACAGATACGCAGTATTTT. Its translation: CASSPSHTDTQYF.

J is TRBJ1-1 and V is TRBV2; weak D call: TRBD1 (5 bases). CDR3 length: 15 amino acids. Trimming pared 6 bases from V and 1 base from J, leaving 15 bases between. CDR1 and CDR2 from the germline V gene are SNHLY and FYNNEI. CDR3 amino acids: CASSPGHGGNTEAFF. CDR3 DNA: TGTGCCAGCAGCCCTGGACACGGTGGGAACACTGAAGCTTTCTTT.

This clone was found a few times. The chain combines TRBV5-6 with TRBJ2-1; no clear D gene. CDR1 SGHDT and CDR2 YYEEEE come from the germline V gene. The V end lost 5 bases, the J end lost 5 bases, and 8 bases lay between the germline ends. The CDR3 is 12 residues long. CDR3 in amino acids: CASSDTDNEQFF. CDR3 in DNA: TGTGCCAGCAGTGACACCGACAATGAGCAGTTCTTC.

The chain is built from TRBV27 and TRBJ2-7, with TRBD2 identical over 9 bases. From germline, CDR1 is MNHEY and CDR2 SMNVEV (reference sequence). After removal of 0 bases from V and 3 bases from J, the junction contained 3 bases not matched to a gene. The CDR3 runs 15 residues. CDR3 region: CASSLSLAGYYEQYF. Written as DNA, the CDR3 is TGTGCCAGCAGTTTATCCCTAGCGGGATACTACGAGCAGTACTTC.

J is TRBJ2-5 and V is TRBV2; D is undetermined. This CDR3 has 12 residues. Trimming removed 5 bases from V and 5 bases from J, with 9 bases in between. CDR1 and CDR2 from the germline V gene are SNHLY and FYNNEI. CDR3 sequence: CASSPARETQYF. In DNA form, the CDR3 reads TGTGCCAGCAGTCCAGCGCGGGAGACCCAGTACTTC.

Written as DNA, the CDR3 is TGTGCAAGTCGCCCTCCCATGCATTACCGTAGCTCTGGAAACACCATATATTTT. Translated, it gives CASRPPMHYRSSGNTIYF. V usage is TRBV12-2 and J usage is TRBJ1-3. TRBV12-2 is noted as a pseudogene. The CDR3 totals 18 residues.

The chain links TRBV12-3 or TRBV12-4 to TRBJ2-1; maybe TRBD2 (6 bases). Deletions cut 3 bases from V and 5 bases from J, with 8 bases between. The CDR3 contains 13 residues. The CDR3 DNA reads as TGTGCCAGCAGTTTTTCGGGAGACAATGAGCAGTTCTTC. Amino acid sequence: CASSFSGDNEQFF.